A single sample is the source of the 18 T cell receptor beta chains below, sequenced in a study of T cell responses to AZD1222 COVID-19 vaccine. Generated by immunoSEQ multiplex PCR, the TCRdb table keeps only in-frame clones and is missing some. The sample includes about 78,000 clones, about 85% of them seen just once. The sample was peripheral blood, taken on day 0 of AZD1222 vaccination. The receptor set was obtained from an adult in good health.

The chain recombines TRBV3-1 (or the pseudogene TRBV3-2) with TRBJ2-3; 8 nucleotides align to TRBD1. This CDR3 contains 14 residues. Germline CDR1 LGHDT, CDR2 YNNKEL (reference sequence). The junction had 5 bases not matched to a gene; V was cut back by 3 bases and J by 6 bases. CDR3 sequence reads: CASSHGTGSDTQYF. The DNA for the CDR3 is TGTGCCAGCAGCCATGGGACAGGCTCGGATACGCAGTATTTT.

The chain employs TRBV21-1 and TRBJ2-1; the table calls TRBD1, which could not be checked here. TRBV21-1 is classified as a pseudogene. This CDR3 has 11 amino acids. As DNA, the CDR3 is TGTGCCAGCAGTCCACAGGGAAAGCAGTTCTTC. This encodes CASSPQGKQFF.

The chain joins TRBV4-3 to TRBJ1-2; D ambiguous. V lost 0 bases to trimming and J lost 4 bases, with 18 bases between them. The germline V gene has CDR1 LGHNA and CDR2 YSLEER. The CDR3 is 17 residues long. DNA for the CDR3: TGCGCCAGCAGCCAAGATCTTCCGCGCGGAAGCCCCTATGGCTACACCTTC. Translation gives CASSQDLPRGSPYGYTF.

The chain couples TRBV28 to TRBJ2-7; no clear D gene. Germline CDR1 reads MDHEN; CDR2 reads SYDVKM. CDR3 length: 14 residues. Deletions cut 8 bases from V and 3 bases from J, with 17 bases between. The CDR3 protein is CASALAPRFYEQYF. The CDR3 nucleotides are TGTGCCAGCGCCTTGGCCCCGAGGTTCTACGAGCAGTACTTC.

The chain recombines TRBV15 with TRBJ1-6; possibly TRBD1 for D (5 bases). The germline gives CDR1 LNHNV, CDR2 YYDKDF (reference sequence). This CDR3 is built from 12 residues. V lost 6 bases to trimming and J lost 8 bases, with 8 bases between them. CDR3 DNA sequence: TGTGCCACCAGGAGGGGAGATTCACCCCTCCACTTT. It translates to CATRRGDSPLHF.

The count of this clone is one. The V and J genes are TRBV2 and TRBJ1-5; D call uncertain. Looked up from germline, CDR1 is SNHLY and CDR2 is FYNNEI. V dropped 2 bases and J dropped 2 bases, with 13 bases sitting between them. The CDR3 sequence is 16 residues long. CDR3 DNA sequence: TGTGCCAGCAGTGAAAATCCACTCCGGGGCAATCAGCCCCAGCATTTT. This sequence encodes CASSENPLRGNQPQHF.

The rearrangement links TRBV5-5 to TRBJ1-4, with D possibly TRBD1 on 5 matching bases. CDR3 length: 14 amino acids. Germline V lookup: CDR1 SGHKS, CDR2 YYEKEE (reference sequence). Trimming cost V 1 base and J 6 bases, with 10 bases left between them. The CDR3 region has the DNA TGTGCCAGCAGCTTGTGGCAGGGTCATGAAAAACTGTTTTTT. Protein: CASSLWQGHEKLFF.

The gene calls are TRBV6-1 and TRBJ2-3, with D possibly being TRBD2 (5 bases). V was shortened by 0 bases and J by 2 bases, with 15 bases between the two germline ends. Germline CDR1 reads MNHNS; CDR2 reads SASEGT. CDR3 length equals 17 residues. The CDR3 loop reads CASSEAGETSHTDTQYF. DNA of the CDR3: TGTGCCAGCAGTGAAGCTGGGGAAACTAGTCACACAGATACGCAGTATTTT.

The rearrangement uses TRBV18 and TRBJ1-1; TRBD1 is a possible D gene (5 bases). V was cut by 6 bases and J by 1 base, with 12 bases left in between. The CDR3 is 14 amino acids. Germline-derived CDR1 and CDR2 are KGHSH and LQKENI. The CDR3 region has the DNA TGTGCCAGCTCCCTCCGGGACGGGAACACTGAAGCTTTCTTT. Translation: CASSLRDGNTEAFF. The full variable domain, in which reference TRBV18 and TRBJ1-1 provide the parts outside the CDR3, is NAGVMQNPRHLVRRRGQEARLRCSPMKGHSHVYWYRQLPEEGLKFMVYLQKENIIDESGMPKERFSAEFPKEGPSILRIQQVVRGDSAAYFCASSLRDGNTEAFFGQGTRLTVV.

The rearrangement joins TRBV18 to TRBJ1-1, with unresolved D. Germline loops: CDR1 KGHSH, CDR2 LQKENI. V was trimmed by 2 bases and J by 1 base, leaving 5 bases between them. The CDR3 has 13 amino acids. The CDR3 bases are TGTGCCAGCTCACCAGGGCCGAACACTGAAGCTTTCTTT. The encoded protein is CASSPGPNTEAFF.

This sequence joins TRBV20-1 and TRBJ1-5; D gene ambiguous. V shed 2 bases and J shed 7 bases, with 6 bases lying between them. The CDR3 consists of 11 residues. Per the germline V gene, CDR1 is DFQATT and CDR2 is SNEGSKA (reference sequence). CDR3 sequence reads: CSARSEQPQHF. In nucleotides, the CDR3 is TGCAGTGCTAGATCCGAGCAGCCCCAGCATTTT.

A few counts support this clone. V is TRBV6-5 and J is TRBJ1-4, with a tentative D call TRBD1 (5 bases). Germline assignment: CDR1 MNHEY and CDR2 SVGAGI. Deletions cut 10 bases from V and 8 bases from J, with 20 bases between. The CDR3 consists of 14 residues. The CDR3, as DNA: TGTGCCACCAAAACCGACAGCTGGGGGGAAAAACTGTTTTTT. As protein: CATKTDSWGEKLFF.

This chain uses TRBV15 with TRBJ2-1, with D hard to call. From germline, CDR1 is LNHNV and CDR2 YYDKDF (reference sequence). V was clipped by 5 bases and J by 7 bases, with 9 bases between them. The CDR3 sequence is 12 residues long. The CDR3 sequence: CATSDQLNEQFF. The CDR3 region has the DNA TGTGCCACCAGCGACCAATTGAATGAGCAGTTCTTC. The whole variable domain, remainder taken from reference TRBV15 and TRBJ2-1, is DAMVIQNPRYQVTQFGKPVTLSCSQTLNHNVMYWYQQKSSQAPKLLFHYYDKDFNNEADTPDNFQSRRPNTSFCFLDIRSPGLGDTAMYLCATSDQLNEQFFGPGTRLTVL.

This clone has just a few counts. The V call is TRBV30, the J call TRBJ1-1; 9 bases match TRBD1. The germline CDR1 and CDR2 sequences are GTSNPN and SVGIG (reference sequence). This CDR3 has 13 amino acids. After removal of 3 bases from V and 5 bases from J, the junction contained 4 bases not matched to a gene. CDR3 sequence reads: CAWRGQGGTEAFF. The DNA for the CDR3 is TGTGCCTGGAGGGGACAGGGTGGGACTGAAGCTTTCTTT.

The CDR3 here is CASSLGLAGDEQYF. CDR3 nucleotide sequence: TGTGCCAGCAGCTTAGGGCTAGCGGGAGACGAGCAGTACTTC. The chain uses TRBV7-2 and TRBJ2-7, with 10 positions matching TRBD2. The CDR3 length is 14 residues. V shed 1 base, J shed 5 bases, and the junction held 2 bases outside the gene matches. Germline CDR1 SGHTA, CDR2 FQGNSA.

The V call is TRBV6-2 or TRBV6-3, the J call TRBJ2-2, with 8 bases lining up with TRBD1. J was trimmed by 3 bases and V by 5 bases; bases with no gene match: 5. CDR3 length: 15 residues. CDR1 and CDR2 (germline): MNHEY, SVGEGT. The DNA of the CDR3 is TGTGCCAGCAGTCCGACAGGGGAGGACACCGGGGAGCTGTTTTTT. It is translated as CASSPTGEDTGELFF.

The chain couples TRBV4-2 to TRBJ2-3; no definite D call. The V and J ends lost 4 bases and 0 bases respectively, with 8 bases between them. The CDR3 spans 14 residues. CDR1 is LGHNA and CDR2 is YNFKEQ in the germline V gene. The CDR3 DNA is TGTGCCAGCAGCCCGGCAGCTAGCACAGATACGCAGTATTTT. Its protein is CASSPAASTDTQYF.

The chain recombines TRBV7-3 with TRBJ2-1; 7 positions match TRBD1. Germline V gives CDR1 SGHTA, CDR2 FQGTGA. V was clipped by 2 bases and J by 5 bases; unmatched bases: 3. The CDR3 sequence is 14 residues long. The CDR3 DNA follows: TGTGCCAGCAGCTTAGGACAGGTCAACAATGAGCAGTTCTTC. This encodes CASSLGQVNNEQFF.